This T cell receptor (beta chain) is from a study of blood T cell repertoires in COVID-19 (dated by TCRdb to 2020 to 2021). Concerning the study at large: The collaborator samples originated in the United States, Italy and Spain and spanned the acute and convalescent phases of COVID-19. The dataset comprised deeply sampled blood TCRbeta repertoires from subjects exposed to, actively infected with, or recovered from COVID-19. A de-identified subject ID, COVID-19 status, age in years and sex were almost always included in the sample metadata. A freely available public database, intended as a resource for researchers studying the immune response to SARS-CoV-2, is where the repertoires were released. Where HLA class I and class II types were available, the types were taken from metadata supplied by the sample provider, not from assay-based typing. The prospective study material was composed of cDNA or gDNA derived from T cells, B-cell-depleted T cells, or PBMCs. The samples were drawn from two sources: the first 160 participants of the ongoing ImmuneRACE study, and 1,200 or so subjects contributed by 6 global collaborators.

V is trimmed back by 3 bases and J by 2 bases, and the junction contains 4 bases that no gene match accounts for. The CDR3, from cysteine to phenylalanine, totals 15 residues. Only the CDR3 part of the read is kept: 45 bases, read in frame from the first base. The germline V gene specifies KGHSH as CDR1 and LQKENI as CDR2. The study at large found these results: How much clinical and demographic metadata was included differed by source and by participant, and the metadata was provided uncurated.

Enrolling through a virtual design, the prospective study's participants ranged in age from roughly 18 to 95 years and lived across more than 20 United States geographic areas. In the prospective study, participants were assigned to cohorts based on the clinical history participants reported in a screening survey and a study questionnaire. Mobile phlebotomists in the prospective study collected whole blood, serum and a nasopharyngeal or oropharyngeal swab from every participant. Over an approximately two-month period, participants in the prospective study had the option of providing additional blood draws and questionnaires. Blood samples from the prospective study were shipped frozen or at room temperature prior to DNA extraction. TCRbeta CDR3 regions were amplified from genomic DNA using the immunoSEQ Assay, a bias-controlled multiplex PCR. The paper's data handling went like this. Within the assay, amplification of reference gene primers was used to estimate how many nucleated cells each sample contained. Sequence reads were collapsed and filtered to measure the absolute abundance of every unique TCRbeta CDR3 rearrangement. Productive Simpson clonality was computed per sample as the square root of Simpson's diversity index over productive rearrangements. In TCRdb, the immuneACCESS table is reduced to in-frame sequences with V and J assigned. These tables do not hold every clone; where another copy was compared, an unresolved V gene accounts for under half, and the others remain unexplained. V and J calls and clone size are those listed in that table; D and trimming were worked out from the DNA. This sample gives approximately 210,000 clones in total; approximately 73% of them show up just once. Clones ranked in the top ten supply about 15% of the sample.

This clone showed up just a few times. No antigen is known for it. Qualities for individual bases were not recorded, and no much larger clone is one base off. The chain was built from TRBV18 and TRBJ2-3; TRBD1 matches 8 bases in the middle. The sample taken for sequencing was PBMCs or T cells enriched from blood (not recorded which). This clonotype was sampled from a woman aged 45-65 years with acute COVID-19. The CDR3 region: CASSPLQGDTDTQYF. The nucleotide sequence reads TGTGCCAGCTCACCCCTACAGGGGGACACAGATACGCAGTATTTT.